A selection of T cell receptor beta chains follows, all from one sample in a study of blood T cell repertoires in COVID-19. Clones were sequenced by immunoSEQ multiplex PCR, and TCRdb holds only the in-frame ones, with some missing. The sample has about 260,000 clones; about 86% are singletons. The sample taken for sequencing was PBMCs or T cells enriched from blood (not recorded which). These receptors came from a man aged 25 to 40 with acute COVID-19. Both conserved end residues are part of each CDR3. D genes are given only for firm matches. For some rows the clone size is stated as once, few or many, or as a class when expanded; others skip it.

clone_size	v_call	j_call	d_call	cdr3_nt	cdr3_aa
.	TRBV6-1	TRBJ1-4	.	TGTGCCAGCAGTGAGTCAAGCCCGGGTTGGGATGAAAAACTGTTTTTT	CASSESSPGWDEKLFF
.	TRBV30	TRBJ2-1	TRBD2	TGTGCCTGGAGTGTCCTGACTAGCGGGGACAATGAGCAGTTCTTC	CAWSVLTSGDNEQFF
.	TRBV3-1/TRBV3-2	TRBJ2-3	.	TGTGCCAGCAGCCCTCTCATAACTACCATGAGCACAGATACGCAGTATTTT	CASSPLITTMSTDTQYF
.	TRBV14	TRBJ1-6	.	TGTGCCAGCAGCCCGGGACTGGCCAATTCACCCCTCCACTTT	CASSPGLANSPLHF
.	TRBV7-9	TRBJ1-5	TRBD1	TGTGCCAGCAGCTCCGGGCGGGACAGGGTGTTCGGACCCCAGCATTTT	CASSSGRDRVFGPQHF
.	TRBV5-8	TRBJ1-5	TRBD1	TGTGCCAGCGGACCTCCAGGGGGCAGGATGGATTTT	CASGPPGGRMDF
.	TRBV9	TRBJ1-2	.	TGTGCCAGCAGCCTTATGAGTTCTAACTATGGCTACACCTTC	CASSLMSSNYGYTF
.	TRBV4-3	TRBJ2-3	.	TGCGCCAGCAGCTTAGGACTGTACACAGATACGCAGTATTTT	CASSLGLYTDTQYF
few	TRBV7-3	TRBJ2-2	TRBD2	TGTGCCAGCAGCCCCCCTAGCGGGAGGAACGGTGCCGGGGAGCTGTTTTTT	CASSPPSGRNGAGELFF
.	TRBV5-4	TRBJ2-1	TRBD2	TGTGCCAGCAGCCCGGGACTAGCGGGGGCTAGCTCCTACAATGAGCAGTTCTTC	CASSPGLAGASSYNEQFF
.	TRBV7-2	TRBJ1-2	TRBD1	TGTGCCAGCAGCTTAAAGGGGGCTATGGGCTACACCTTC	CASSLKGAMGYTF
.	TRBV4-1	TRBJ1-1	TRBD1	TGCGCCAGCAGCCAGGCGGGACAGGGGACACCTGAAGCTTTCTTT	CASSQAGQGTPEAFF
.	TRBV10-2	TRBJ1-2	.	TGCGCCAGCAGTGAGCTGGGTTCGGGTGGCTACACCTTC	CASSELGSGGYTF
.	TRBV4-2	TRBJ2-3	.	TGTGCCAGCAGCCAAGGCTCCGGAGATACGCAGTATTTT	CASSQGSGDTQYF